Below are 15 T cell receptor beta chains sequenced from a single sample in a study of low-dose radiotherapy and immunotherapy resistance in tumors. Time point denoted: before trial treatment. Primers used for first-strand cDNA, a TRAV- and TRBV-specific set, covered both alpha and beta chains. TCRs underwent about 22 PCR cycles of amplification with a constant-region primer and V-primer adapter. MiXCR, applied by TCRdb to the reads, yields one record per CDR3 protein. The sample has 55,000 to 80,000 distinct CDR3 sequences, about 26% seen once. This material consisted of PBMCs, taken before treatment. The receptors here all came from a male donor with rectosigmoid adenocarcinoma.

Many counts were recorded for this clonotype. The V gene is TRBV20-1, the J gene TRBJ2-5; 13 positions agree with TRBD2. The germline gives CDR1 DFQATT, CDR2 SNEGSKA (reference sequence). CDR3 length: 13 residues. Germline trimming cut 5 bases from V and 5 bases from J; bases unmatched to any gene: 2. CDR3: CSARLAGGETQYF. The DNA for the CDR3 is TGCAGTGCTCGACTAGCGGGAGGCGAGACCCAGTACTTC.

This clonotype was seen many times. V and J are TRBV28 and TRBJ2-7; a possible D gene is TRBD2 (6 bases). Between the trimmed V and J ends, which lost 8 bases and 0 bases, there was a span of 14 bases. Germline assignment: CDR1 MDHEN and CDR2 SYDVKM. The CDR3 covers 14 residues. The CDR3 DNA sequence: TGTGCCAGCTTTACTCGGGGGAACTCCTACGAGCAGTACTTC. It specifies CASFTRGNSYEQYF.

This clonotype was recorded at least ten times. The chain employs TRBV5-6 and TRBJ1-4; 8 bases are a match to TRBD1. Germline CDR1 SGHDT, CDR2 YYEEEE. Trimming removed 1 base from V and 0 bases from J; junction bases left unmatched: 8. The CDR3 spans 18 residues. CDR3 loop: CASSLLSGTGSTNEKLFF. The CDR3, as DNA: TGTGCCAGCAGCTTGTTAAGCGGGACAGGATCAACTAATGAAAAACTGTTTTTT.

The chain combines TRBV5-4 with TRBJ2-2, with 12 bases aligning to TRBD2. Germline CDR1 reads SGHNT; CDR2 reads YYREEE (reference sequence). Trimming took 4 bases from V and 6 from J; bases not matched to a gene: 7. The CDR3 has 16 residues. The chain's CDR3 is CASSRDLAGGPGELFF. In DNA, the CDR3 is TGTGCCAGCAGCCGGGACCTAGCGGGAGGGCCCGGGGAGCTGTTTTTT.

The chain is built from TRBV5-3 and TRBJ2-7; TRBD1 is a possible D gene (6 bases). TRBV5-3 is filed as an ORF, its function uncertain. Deletions cut 8 bases from V and 8 bases from J, with 23 bases between. This CDR3 region has 14 residues. The CDR3 bases are TGTGCCAGCAGATTGTGGCAGGGGATTGAGAAGCAGTACTTC. Translation gives CASRLWQGIEKQYF.

At least ten counts were recorded for this clonotype. The V gene is TRBV7-6, the J gene TRBJ1-4, with TRBD1 matching over 7 bases. The CDR3 consists of 16 residues. Trimming cost V 4 bases and J 6 bases; bases outside gene matches: 11. Germline CDR1 and CDR2: SGHVS and FNYEAQ. CDR3 bases: TGTGCCAGCAGCTACAACCGGGGACAGCGCGATGAAAAACTGTTTTTT. It translates to CASSYNRGQRDEKLFF.

There are many counts of this clonotype. The chain couples TRBV12-3 or TRBV12-4 to TRBJ2-7; TRBD2 is a possible D gene (6 bases). V was pared by 5 bases and J by 0 bases, with 14 bases between. The CDR3 is 15 residues long. The CDR3 loop reads CASSPYGGSSYEQYF. DNA for the CDR3: TGTGCCAGCAGTCCATATGGGGGGAGCTCCTACGAGCAGTACTTC.

This clonotype was recorded many times. A read error may account for a junction end that differs from germline. This sequence joins TRBV7-2 and TRBJ2-5, with TRBD1 matching 10 bases. Per germline, CDR1 SGHTA and CDR2 FQGNSA. The CDR3 covers 15 residues. CDR3 residues: CVSRRGQGDRETQYF. CDR3 in DNA: TGTGTCAGCAGGCGCGGACAGGGGGATCGAGAGACCCAGTACTTC. Together with reference TRBV7-2 and TRBJ2-5, the CDR3 gives the full variable domain: GAGVSQSPSNKVTEKGKDVELRCDPISGHTALYWYRQSLGQGLEFLIYFQGNSAPDKSGLPSDRFSAERTGGSVSTLTIQRTQQEDSAVYLCVSRRGQGDRETQYFGPGTRLLVL.

This clonotype was counted many times. The V gene is TRBV7-9, the J gene TRBJ2-7; D is unclear. The CDR3 runs to 12 residues. Germline values: CDR1 SEHNR, CDR2 FQNEAQ (reference sequence). V was trimmed by 2 bases and J by 0 bases, leaving 2 bases between them. CDR3 residues: CASSLYSYEQYF. DNA for the CDR3: TGTGCCAGCAGCTTATACTCCTACGAGCAGTACTTC.

As concerns this clonotype: Given a far larger clone just one base away, this is likely a sequencing read error. The CDR3 nucleotides are TGTGCCAGCAGTCCACTAATCCGAACCGATGAGCAGTACTTC. Translating gives CASSPLIRTDEQYF. The chain carries TRBV28 and TRBJ2-7; D is uncertain. Looked up from germline, CDR1 is MDHEN and CDR2 is SYDVKM. The CDR3 totals 14 residues. Deletions cut 5 bases from V and 7 bases from J, with 18 bases between.

This clonotype was recorded many times. The V call is TRBV9, the J call TRBJ1-1; 7 nucleotides agree with TRBD1. This CDR3 spans 13 amino acids. After removal of 4 bases from V and 5 bases from J, the junction contained 5 bases not matched to a gene. Germline CDR1 SGDLS, CDR2 YYNGEE. CDR3 nucleotide sequence: TGTGCCAGCAGCCCCCAGGGACAGACTGAAGCTTTCTTT. Translating gives CASSPQGQTEAFF.

This clonotype is judged medium-sized. The rearrangement joins TRBV28 to TRBJ2-6; possibly TRBD1 or TRBD2 for D (5 bases each). CDR1 and CDR2 (germline): MDHEN, SYDVKM. V dropped 6 bases and J dropped 2 bases, with 14 bases sitting between them. The CDR3 contains 16 residues. CDR3 nucleotides: TGTGCCAGCAGCCTCGGGGTGGGGGCTGGGGCCAACGTCCTGACTTTC. Translation: CASSLGVGAGANVLTF.

This chain links TRBV29-1 with TRBJ2-1; D call uncertain. From germline, CDR1 is SQVTM and CDR2 ANQGSEA. V gave up 0 bases and J gave up 4 bases, with 7 bases separating them. The CDR3 extends over 13 amino acids. The DNA of the CDR3 is TGCAGCGTTGAAGATGGTACTTACAATGAGCAGTTCTTC. Translation: CSVEDGTYNEQFF.

The V gene is TRBV7-8, the J gene TRBJ1-4; unclear D gene. The germline CDR1 and CDR2 sequences are SGHVS and FQNEAQ. The CDR3 is 13 amino acids. V was trimmed by 7 bases and J by 6 bases, leaving 12 bases between them. CDR3 DNA sequence: TGTGCCAGCATGGCTGGGTGGTATGAAAAACTGTTTTTT. This gives the protein CASMAGWYEKLFF. The full variable domain, completed using reference TRBV7-8 and TRBJ1-4, is GAGVSQSPRYKVAKRGQDVALRCDPISGHVSLFWYQQALGQGPEFLTYFQNEAQLDKSGLPSDRFFAERPEGSVSTLKIQRTQQEDSAVYLCASMAGWYEKLFFGSGTQLSVL.

This clonotype was found many times. The rearrangement links TRBV6-1 to TRBJ2-2; unclear D gene. V lost 3 bases, J lost 5 bases, and 10 bases lay in between. Germline V gene lookup returns CDR1 MNHNS and CDR2 SASEGT. The CDR3 loop spans 14 amino acids. The CDR3 loop is CASSEMTETGELFF. In nucleotides, the CDR3 is TGTGCCAGCAGTGAGATGACGGAAACCGGGGAGCTGTTTTTT.